The entry below describes one T cell receptor (beta chain). Produced via immunoSEQ multiplex PCR; TCRdb's table is partial and in-frame only. The repertoire holds 25,000 to 35,000 clones, with roughly nine tenths as singletons. This entry belongs to a study of T cells in localized non-small cell lung cancer. Trimming took off 7 bases at V and 0 bases at J, with 11 bases between the two ends. Germline V lookup: CDR1 SQVTM, CDR2 ANQGSEA. CDR3 size: 13 residues. The receptor was isolated from a woman aged 35 to 70 with stage I lung adenocarcinoma. Sequencing was performed on peripheral blood, taken before any cancer treatment. The gene calls are TRBV29-1 and TRBJ2-3; a weak D match, TRBD2 (5 bases). The CDR3 bases are TGCAGCGCCTCGGGATATAGCACAGATACGCAGTATTTT. Translating gives CSASGYSTDTQYF.